This T cell receptor (beta chain) derives from a study of blood T cell repertoires in COVID-19. This CDR3 region has 12 residues. In germline, CDR1 is SNHLY, CDR2 FYNNEI. Between the trimmed V and J ends, which lost 3 bases and 3 bases, there was a span of 6 bases. Data came from immunoSEQ multiplex PCR; TCRdb stores just in-frame clones and leaves some out. The sample has under 250,000 clones, about 91% seen once. Sequencing input: PBMCs or T cells enriched from blood (not recorded which). The chain combines TRBV2 with TRBJ2-7; D is possibly TRBD1 (5 bases). This clonotype originated in a woman aged 25 to 45 with acute COVID-19. CDR3 amino acids: CASSDRVYEQYF. Here the CDR3 DNA reads TGTGCCAGCAGTGACAGGGTCTACGAGCAGTACTTC.